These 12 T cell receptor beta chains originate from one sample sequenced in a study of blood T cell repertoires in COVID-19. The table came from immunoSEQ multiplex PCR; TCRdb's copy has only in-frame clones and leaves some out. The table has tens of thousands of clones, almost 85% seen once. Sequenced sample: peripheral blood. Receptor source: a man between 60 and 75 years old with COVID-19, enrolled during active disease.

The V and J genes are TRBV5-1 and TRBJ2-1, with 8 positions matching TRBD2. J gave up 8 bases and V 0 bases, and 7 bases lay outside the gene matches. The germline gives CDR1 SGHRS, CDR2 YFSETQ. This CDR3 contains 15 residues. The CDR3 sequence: CASSLGLAGLDEQFF. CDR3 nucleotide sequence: TGCGCCAGCAGCTTGGGCCTAGCGGGTCTCGATGAGCAGTTCTTC. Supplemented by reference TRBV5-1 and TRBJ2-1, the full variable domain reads KAGVTQTPRYLIKTRGQQVTLSCSPISGHRSVSWYQQTPGQGLQFLFEYFSETQRNKGNFPGRFSGRQFSNSRSEMNVSTLELGDSALYLCASSLGLAGLDEQFFGPGTRLTVL.

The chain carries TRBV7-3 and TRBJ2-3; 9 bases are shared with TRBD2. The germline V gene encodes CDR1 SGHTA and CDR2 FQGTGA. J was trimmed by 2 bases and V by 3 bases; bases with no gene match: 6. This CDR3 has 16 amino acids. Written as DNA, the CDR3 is TGTGCCAGCAGCTTTTCTGTAGCGGGAGTCACAGATACGCAGTATTTT. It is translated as CASSFSVAGVTDTQYF.

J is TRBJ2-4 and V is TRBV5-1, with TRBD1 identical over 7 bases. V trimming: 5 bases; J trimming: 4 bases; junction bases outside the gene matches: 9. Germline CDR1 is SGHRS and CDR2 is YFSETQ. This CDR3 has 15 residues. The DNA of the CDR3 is TGCGCCAGCAGACCCCCAGACAGGGTAAAAAACATTCAGTACTTC. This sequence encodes CASRPPDRVKNIQYF. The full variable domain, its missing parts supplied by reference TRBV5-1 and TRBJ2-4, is KAGVTQTPRYLIKTRGQQVTLSCSPISGHRSVSWYQQTPGQGLQFLFEYFSETQRNKGNFPGRFSGRQFSNSRSEMNVSTLELGDSALYLCASRPPDRVKNIQYFGAGTRLSVL.

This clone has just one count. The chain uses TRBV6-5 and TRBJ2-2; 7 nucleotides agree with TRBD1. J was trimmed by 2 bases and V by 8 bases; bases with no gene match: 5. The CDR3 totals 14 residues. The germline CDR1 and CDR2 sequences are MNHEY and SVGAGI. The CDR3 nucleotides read TGTGCCAGCGTGGGACAGCTAAACACCGGGGAGCTGTTTTTT. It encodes CASVGQLNTGELFF.

The CDR3 sequence: CASSLDWARETQYF. The CDR3 DNA follows: TGTGCCAGCAGCTTAGATTGGGCAAGGGAGACCCAGTACTTC. The chain carries TRBV11-3 and TRBJ2-5; D gene unclear. This CDR3 comprises 14 residues. With 0 bases removed from V and 5 bases from J, the gap between germline ends came to 10 bases. The germline CDR1 and CDR2 sequences are SGHNT and YENEEA.

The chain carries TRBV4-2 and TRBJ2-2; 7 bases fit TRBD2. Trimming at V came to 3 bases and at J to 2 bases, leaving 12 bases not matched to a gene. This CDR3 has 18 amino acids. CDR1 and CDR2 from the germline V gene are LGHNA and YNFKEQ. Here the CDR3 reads CASSQEDGASGNTGELFF. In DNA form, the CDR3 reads TGTGCCAGCAGCCAGGAGGACGGGGCTAGCGGTAACACCGGGGAGCTGTTTTTT.

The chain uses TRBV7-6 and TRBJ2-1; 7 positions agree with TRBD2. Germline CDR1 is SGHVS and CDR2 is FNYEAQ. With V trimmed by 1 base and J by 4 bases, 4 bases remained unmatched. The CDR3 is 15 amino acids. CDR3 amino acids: CASSLDAGEYNEQFF. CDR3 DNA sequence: TGTGCCAGCAGCTTAGACGCGGGGGAATACAATGAGCAGTTCTTC.

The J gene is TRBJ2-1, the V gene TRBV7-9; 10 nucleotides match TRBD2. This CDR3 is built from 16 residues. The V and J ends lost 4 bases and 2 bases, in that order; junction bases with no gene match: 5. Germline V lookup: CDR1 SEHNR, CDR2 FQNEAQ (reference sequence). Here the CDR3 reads CASSYPSGRAYNEQFF. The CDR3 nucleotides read TGTGCCAGCAGCTACCCTAGCGGGAGAGCCTACAATGAGCAGTTCTTC. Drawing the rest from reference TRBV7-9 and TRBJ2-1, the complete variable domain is DTGVSQNPRHKITKRGQNVTFRCDPISEHNRLYWYRQTLGQGPEFLTYFQNEAQLEKSRLLSDRFSAERPKGSFSTLEIQRTEQGDSAMYLCASSYPSGRAYNEQFFGPGTRLTVL.

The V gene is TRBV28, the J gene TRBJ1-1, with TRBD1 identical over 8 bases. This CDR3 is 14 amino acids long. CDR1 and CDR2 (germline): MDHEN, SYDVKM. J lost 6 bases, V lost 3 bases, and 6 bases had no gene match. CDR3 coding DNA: TGTGCCAGCAGTTTTGGTTCAGGGGGCGCTGAAGCTTTCTTT. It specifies CASSFGSGGAEAFF.

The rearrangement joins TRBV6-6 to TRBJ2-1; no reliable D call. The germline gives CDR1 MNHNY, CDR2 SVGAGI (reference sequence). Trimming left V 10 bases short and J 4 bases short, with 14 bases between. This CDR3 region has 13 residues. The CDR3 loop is CATRSPQYNEQFF. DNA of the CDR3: TGTGCCACAAGGAGCCCTCAATACAATGAGCAGTTCTTC.

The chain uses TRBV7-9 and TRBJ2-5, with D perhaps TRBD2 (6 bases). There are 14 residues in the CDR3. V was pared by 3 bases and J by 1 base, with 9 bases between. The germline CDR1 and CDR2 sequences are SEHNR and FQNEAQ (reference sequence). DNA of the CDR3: TGTGCCAGCAGCTTCGGACTACGCCAAGAGACCCAGTACTTC. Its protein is CASSFGLRQETQYF.

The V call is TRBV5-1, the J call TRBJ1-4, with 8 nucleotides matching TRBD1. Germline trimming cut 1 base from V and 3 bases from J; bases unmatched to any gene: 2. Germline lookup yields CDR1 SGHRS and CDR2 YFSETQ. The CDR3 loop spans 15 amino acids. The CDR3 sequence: CASSLQGQANEKLFF. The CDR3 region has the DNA TGCGCCAGCAGCTTGCAGGGACAGGCTAATGAAAAACTGTTTTTT.